The text below deals with one TCR beta chain. This entry is derived from a study of a mutant IDH1 vaccine in newly diagnosed glioma. Repertoires were generated with immunoSEQ multiplex PCR, while TCRdb's copy carries only in-frame clones and drops some. This table has 60,000 to 85,000 clones, around 74% appearing once. The time point denotes: baseline, week 1 (first vaccination visit). Treatment defined: pre-vaccination baseline after standard-of-care therapy. The CDR3 is 16 residues long. The V end was cut by 2 bases, the J end by 5 bases, with 21 bases between. The germline gives CDR1 SQVTM, CDR2 ANQGSEA.

The material was PBMCs, obtained from a glioma patient treated with radiotherapy, temozolomide or both. V usage is TRBV29-1 and J usage is TRBJ2-5; TRBD1 might be the D (5 bases). The clonotype originates from a man aged 45-60 years with glioma. CDR3 region: CSVERPKLDSEETQYF. In DNA, the CDR3 is TGCAGCGTTGAACGGCCGAAATTAGACAGTGAGGAGACCCAGTACTTC.